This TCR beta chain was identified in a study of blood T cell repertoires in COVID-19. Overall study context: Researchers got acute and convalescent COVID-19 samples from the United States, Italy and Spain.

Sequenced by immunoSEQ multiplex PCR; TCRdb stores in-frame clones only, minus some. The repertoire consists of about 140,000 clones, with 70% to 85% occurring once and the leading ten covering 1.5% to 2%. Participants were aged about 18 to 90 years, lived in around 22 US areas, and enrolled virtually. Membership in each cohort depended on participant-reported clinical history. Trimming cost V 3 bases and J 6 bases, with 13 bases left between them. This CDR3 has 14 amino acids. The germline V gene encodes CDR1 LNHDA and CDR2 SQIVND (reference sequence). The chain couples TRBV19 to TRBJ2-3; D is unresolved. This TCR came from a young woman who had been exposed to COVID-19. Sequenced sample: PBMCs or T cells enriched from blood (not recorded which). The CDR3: CASSIVHSWDTQYF. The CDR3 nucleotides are TGTGCCAGTAGTATCGTGCATAGTTGGGATACGCAGTATTTT.